Listed below are T cell receptor beta chains from one sample, sequenced in a study of blood T cell repertoires in COVID-19. Some clones are missing from TCRdb's copy, which holds only in-frame ones; the method was immunoSEQ multiplex PCR. The sample has roughly 250,000 clones, about 93% seen once. Sequenced: peripheral blood. The receptor set was obtained from a man aged 25 to 40 with COVID-19, enrolled during active disease. Both conserved end residues are part of each CDR3. D genes are given only for firm matches. Where a row states a size, it is once, few, many or the class of an expanded clone; other rows omit it.

j_call d_call v_call clone_size cdr3_aa cdr3_nt
TRBJ2-1 TRBD2 TRBV7-7 - CASSLAGGTGNEQFF TGTGCCAGCAGCTTAGCCGGGGGGACGGGCAATGAGCAGTTCTTC
TRBJ1-1 - TRBV6-1 - CASSEGRERNTEAFF TGTGCCAGCAGTGAAGGGAGGGAGAGGAACACTGAAGCTTTCTTT
TRBJ1-2 TRBD1 TRBV5-1 - CASSPRPGQVPDGYTF TGCGCCAGCAGCCCGCGCCCGGGACAGGTGCCGGATGGCTACACCTTC
TRBJ2-7 - TRBV6-1 - CASSELLEIYEQYF TGTGCCAGCAGTGAACTTTTGGAGATCTACGAGCAGTACTTC
TRBJ1-1 - TRBV7-3 - CASSPGSTTEAFF TGTGCCAGCAGCCCGGGTTCTACCACTGAAGCTTTCTTT
TRBJ2-1 TRBD2 TRBV9 - CASSVAGTSAGYNEQFF TGTGCCAGCAGCGTAGCCGGGACTAGCGCGGGTTACAATGAGCAGTTCTTC
TRBJ1-1 - TRBV19 - CASSFPGQEAFF TGTGCCAGTAGTTTCCCGGGACAAGAAGCTTTCTTT
TRBJ1-4 TRBD1 TRBV12-3/TRBV12-4 - CASSQGQNEKLFF TGTGCCAGCAGTCAGGGACAGAATGAAAAACTGTTTTTT
TRBJ1-2 - TRBV3-1/TRBV3-2 - CASSQEGGHYGYTF TGTGCCAGCAGCCAAGAGGGGGGGCACTACGGCTACACCTTC
TRBJ1-1 - TRBV2 - CASSSMESGTEAFF TGTGCCAGCAGTTCGATGGAATCGGGGACTGAAGCTTTCTTT
TRBJ1-1 - TRBV20-1 - CSARGGEKPFF TGCAGTGCTAGAGGGGGGGAGAAGCCTTTCTTT
TRBJ1-1 TRBD1 TRBV9 - CASSVGPDRGRTEAFF TGTGCCAGCAGCGTAGGTCCCGACAGGGGGCGAACTGAAGCTTTCTTT
TRBJ2-1 TRBD2 TRBV5-1 - CASRPGTSSNEQFF TGCGCCAGCAGGCCCGGGACTAGCTCAAATGAGCAGTTCTTC
TRBJ2-1 - TRBV6-6 once CASRGGQNKNEQFF TGTGCCAGCAGGGGCGGGCAAAATAAGAATGAGCAGTTCTTC
TRBJ1-2 TRBD1 TRBV5-4 few CASSLETGRRYGYTF TGTGCCAGCAGCCTGGAGACAGGGCGGCGCTATGGCTACACCTTC
TRBJ2-4 TRBD1 TRBV6-1 - CASSEAGIQGHNIQYF TGTGCCAGCAGTGAAGCGGGAATACAGGGGCACAACATTCAGTACTTC
TRBJ2-3 - TRBV20-1 - CSASRGSTDTQYF TGCAGTGCTAGTAGAGGGAGCACAGATACGCAGTATTTT
TRBJ1-2 TRBD1 TRBV2 - CASSTGDILYGYTF TGTGCCAGCAGTACAGGGGACATACTCTATGGCTACACCTTC
TRBJ2-1 TRBD2 TRBV5-6 - CASSSLLAGATYNEQFF TGTGCCAGCAGCTCGCTACTAGCGGGGGCCACCTACAATGAGCAGTTCTTC
TRBJ2-2 - TRBV7-3 - CASKSLGGTGELFF TGTGCCAGCAAGAGTCTAGGCGGCACCGGGGAGCTGTTTTTT
TRBJ2-7 - TRBV10-2 - CASSDPGTNLQYF TGCGCCAGCAGTGACCCCGGGACAAACCTCCAGTACTTC
TRBJ1-3 TRBD1 TRBV6-5 - CASTGTGAGNTIYF TGTGCCAGCACCGGGACAGGGGCCGGAAACACCATATATTTT
TRBJ1-6 - TRBV27 once CASSWGRFNSPLHF TGTGCCAGCAGTTGGGGCAGGTTTAATTCACCCCTCCACTTT
TRBJ1-4 - TRBV6-6 - CASTGTLNEKLFF TGTGCCAGTACAGGCACCCTTAATGAAAAACTGTTTTTT
TRBJ1-1 - TRBV5-4 - CASSLAPAGVNTEAFF TGTGCCAGCAGCTTGGCTCCCGCCGGGGTGAACACTGAAGCTTTCTTT
TRBJ2-3 - TRBV30 - CAWSAGLLTQYF TGTGCCTGGAGCGCCGGACTCCTGACGCAGTATTTT
TRBJ2-1 TRBD2 TRBV5-1 - CASSFLAGGTSYNEQFF TGCGCCAGCAGCTTCCTAGCGGGGGGGACCTCCTACAATGAGCAGTTCTTC
TRBJ2-3 TRBD2 TRBV5-4 - CASSRGGWADTQYF TGTGCCAGCAGCCGGGGGGGGTGGGCAGATACGCAGTATTTT
TRBJ2-5 - TRBV24-1 - CATSDGATPETQYF TGTGCCACCAGTGATGGGGCTACGCCAGAGACCCAGTACTTC
TRBJ1-5 - TRBV5-1 - CASSLVGGFSNQPQHF TGCGCCAGCAGCTTGGTGGGAGGGTTTAGCAATCAGCCCCAGCATTTT
TRBJ1-6 TRBD1 TRBV19 - CASSIAWDRGSPLHF TGTGCCAGTAGTATAGCGTGGGACAGGGGTTCACCCCTCCACTTT
TRBJ2-1 TRBD2 TRBV10-2 - CASSESAGGSQFF TGCGCCAGCAGTGAGTCAGCGGGGGGGTCACAGTTCTTC
TRBJ2-5 TRBD1 TRBV18 - CASSTARDRAETQYF TGTGCCAGCTCCACTGCCCGGGACAGGGCAGAGACCCAGTACTTC
TRBJ1-5 TRBD1 TRBV2 - CASSGRDRGINQPQHF TGTGCCAGCAGTGGCCGGGACAGGGGGATCAATCAGCCCCAGCATTTT
TRBJ2-3 - TRBV30 - CAWTQSSDTQYF TGTGCCTGGACGCAAAGCTCAGATACGCAGTATTTT
TRBJ2-7 TRBD1 TRBV5-1 - CASSLAGTGGYQASYEQYF TGCGCCAGCAGCTTGGCCGGGACAGGGGGATATCAAGCCTCCTACGAGCAGTACTTC
TRBJ2-7 - TRBV27 - CASSLGQSYEQYF TGTGCCAGCAGTCTTGGACAGAGCTACGAGCAGTACTTC
TRBJ2-7 - TRBV5-6 - CASSTGLPAYEQYF TGTGCCAGCAGCACCGGACTACCAGCCTACGAGCAGTACTTC
TRBJ1-2 - TRBV28 once CASLAGGTYGYTF TGTGCCAGCTTGGCAGGAGGGACGTATGGCTACACCTTC
TRBJ1-5 - TRBV7-7 few CASSLTPGKHNQPQHF TGTGCCAGCAGCTTAACGCCAGGGAAGCACAATCAGCCCCAGCATTTT
TRBJ2-7 TRBD2 TRBV30 - CAWSVIVGREYEQYF TGTGCCTGGAGTGTAATTGTCGGGAGGGAATACGAGCAGTACTTC
TRBJ2-1 - TRBV29-1 - CSVDRADEQFF TGCAGCGTTGACCGTGCGGATGAGCAGTTCTTC
TRBJ1-6 TRBD1 TRBV7-2 - CASSPRGGSPLHF TGTGCCAGCAGCCCCCGAGGGGGCTCACCCCTCCACTTT
TRBJ2-5 - TRBV9 - CASSVTSLQETQYF TGTGCCAGCAGCGTAACTAGCCTCCAAGAGACCCAGTACTTC
TRBJ1-6 - TRBV2 - CASNRDGSPLHF TGTGCCAGCAACAGGGATGGTTCACCCCTCCACTTT